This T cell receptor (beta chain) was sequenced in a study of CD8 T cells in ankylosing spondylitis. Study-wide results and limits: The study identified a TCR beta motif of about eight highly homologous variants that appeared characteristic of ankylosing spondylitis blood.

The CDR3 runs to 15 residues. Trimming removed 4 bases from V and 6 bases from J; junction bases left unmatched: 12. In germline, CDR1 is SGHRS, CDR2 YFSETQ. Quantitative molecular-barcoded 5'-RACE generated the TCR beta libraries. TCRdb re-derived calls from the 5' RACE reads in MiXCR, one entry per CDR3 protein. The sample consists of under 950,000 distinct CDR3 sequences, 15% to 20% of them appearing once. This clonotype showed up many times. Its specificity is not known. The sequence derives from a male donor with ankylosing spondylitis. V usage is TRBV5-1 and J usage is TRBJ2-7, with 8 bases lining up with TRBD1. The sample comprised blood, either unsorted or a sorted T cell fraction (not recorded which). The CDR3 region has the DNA TGCGCCAGCAGCCCCATTCCGAGACAGGGGAGCGAGCAGTACTTC. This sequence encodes CASSPIPRQGSEQYF.